This TCR beta chain was retrieved from a study of blood T cells in healthy people across ages (dated by TCRdb to about 2015). General notes on the study: Template switching captured roughly one uniquely barcoded TCR beta cDNA molecule per two T cells in model experiments. The study measured age-related changes in TCR beta repertoire diversity using deep sequencing normalized with unique cDNA molecular identifiers. Donors of different ages were randomly distributed across sequencing lanes to avoid experimental bias. Two additional independent replicas of 1 million unique cDNA reads from the same blood draw were analyzed for two donors (one aged 18 to 30 and one aged 80 or older). The donors were divided into four age groups: young (average approximately 16 years), middle-aged (about 41), aged (approximately 62) and long-lived (approximately 74).

The CDR3 runs 14 amino acids, cysteine and phenylalanine included. Just CDR3 DNA is preserved here, 42 bases in frame from base 1. The germline V gene sets CDR1 to SGHDT and CDR2 to YYEEEE. At the junction V is shortened by 3 bases and J by 13 bases; bases outside the gene matches: 13. Libraries came from 5' RACE. Sequencing took place on an Illumina HiSeq 2500. A second PCR of roughly 7 to 11 cycles was run with a J-beta primer mix and a sample-barcoded 5' primer. A unique molecular identifier was introduced onto each TCR beta cDNA molecule by a template-switch 5' adaptor carrying 12 random nucleotides. Each sample yielded at least 3 million CDR3-containing paired-end reads. All of the RNA was converted into first-strand cDNA using the Mint cDNA synthesis kit, with a TRBC-specific oligonucleotide serving as the primer. Following uracil-DNA glycosylase treatment, a first 18-cycle PCR with universal primers M1SS and BC2_uni_R was performed on all cDNA. For the original study's pipeline: Each sample was normalized by randomly selecting 1 million high-quality reads, each carrying a distinct molecular identifier. Instead of being binned into consensus sequences, reads with shared molecular identifiers were discarded. MiTCR, with a Q25 quality threshold and the strictest error-elimination algorithm, was used for CDR3 identification, clonotype clustering and error correction. Lower-bound total TCR beta diversity was estimated with a nonparametric unseen species model using Euler transformation. The public reads were reanalyzed by TCRdb: fastp trimming at Q25, MiXCR alignment, in-frame beta chains only. Rows are unified per CDR3 protein, each entry keeping the most common DNA and genes. It is TCRdb's table, rather than the study itself, that gives the V and J calls and clone size. The sample table contains some 1.6 million distinct CDR3 sequences; only one count was recorded for 30% to 40% of them. Roughly 10% of the sample belongs to the ten largest clones.

The donors were roughly 39 Caucasian individuals from Russia, aged roughly 6 to 90 years, who were systemically healthy. Each donor gave about 9.7 milliliters of peripheral blood, drawn into EDTA-treated Vacutainer tubes. PBMCs were isolated by Ficoll-Paque density-gradient centrifugation, with at least 6 million obtained per sample. Trizol reagent was used to extract total RNA from the PBMCs, yielding at least 5.5 micrograms per sample. For every donor, flow cytometry on a PBMC aliquot measured the percentage of naive CD45RAhigh/CD27high T cells. To note about this clonotype: This clone's antigen is unknown. The sample holds no much larger clone one base away, and base qualities are not on file.

Results and caveats for the whole study, not just this receptor: As age increased, observed TCR beta diversity per million T cells dropped in a roughly linear way, and a significant reduction was already evident by age around 41. Estimates of total diversity from one million sequenced T cells were regarded as lower bounds and underestimates. There was a strong correlation between observed TCR beta diversity and the percentage of naive T cells measured by flow cytometry. Bulk unsorted PBMC profiling prevented conclusive comparison of naive and antigen-experienced compartments. Compared with the aged group, the long-lived group had more naive CD4+ T cells, fewer expanded clones and increased TCR diversity, suggesting age selection. The CMV infection status of donors was not known, potentially confounding age-related changes in expanded clonotypes.

The sequenced material came from blood. The sequence was collected from a woman in her twenties or thirties in good health. The rearranged chain carries TRBV5-6 and TRBJ2-5, with 9 middle bases fitting TRBD1. For the CDR3, the sequence is CASSSTGGYYERYF. The nucleotide sequence is TGTGCCAGCAGCTCTACAGGGGGCTACTACGAGCGGTACTTC.